Below are 17 T cell receptor beta chains sequenced from a single sample in a study of CD8 T cells in Susac syndrome. Random-hexamer reverse transcription was applied to about 0.5 to 1 ug RNA. TCRdb passed the immunoSEQ multiplex PCR reads through MiXCR, listing each CDR3 protein once. The table includes approximately 190,000 distinct CDR3 sequences, roughly 94% detected once. Sequenced sample: CD8+ T cells from PBMCs. The receptors originated from a human donor with Susac syndrome.

The rearrangement uses TRBV10-3 and TRBJ2-4, with 7 bases matching TRBD1. V lost 3 bases, J lost 3 bases, and 2 bases stayed unmatched. CDR1 and CDR2 (germline): ENHRY, SYGVKD. The CDR3 has 14 residues. The DNA of the CDR3 is TGTGCCATCAGTGAAGGGGACAGCAAAAACATTCAGTACTTC. It yields the protein CAISEGDSKNIQYF.

The chain combines TRBV6-1 with TRBJ2-3; a weak D match, TRBD1 (6 bases). Germline V gene lookup returns CDR1 MNHNS and CDR2 SASEGT. Trimming left V 6 bases short and J 7 bases short, with 32 bases between. CDR3 size: 19 residues. DNA for the CDR3: TGTGCCAGCAGACTAATAATTCCGCCTTGGACAGCGTGTGGAAATACGCAGTATTTT. Translated: CASRLIIPPWTACGNTQYF.

This chain joins TRBV11-2 and TRBJ2-3; TRBD2 matches 7 bases. V trimming: 5 bases; J trimming: 3 bases; junction bases outside the gene matches: 11. The CDR3 is 16 residues long. Germline V CDR1 and CDR2: SGHAT, FQNNGV. The CDR3 bases are TGTGCCAGCAGCCCTCGCGAGGGCGGGAGAACAGATACGCAGTATTTT. It encodes CASSPREGGRTDTQYF.

V usage is TRBV7-2 and J usage is TRBJ2-1; 8 bases line up with TRBD2. Germline V gene lookup returns CDR1 SGHTA and CDR2 FQGNSA. Trimming cost V 10 bases and J 4 bases; bases outside gene matches: 15. The CDR3 covers 16 residues. This CDR3 is CATAGGSSHLYNEQFF. The CDR3 DNA reads as TGTGCCACCGCGGGGGGATCCTCACACCTATACAATGAGCAGTTCTTC.

In nucleotides, the CDR3 is TGTGCCAGCAGGCCGACAGTCCCCAGCTCCTACGAGCAGTACTTC. Residues: CASRPTVPSSYEQYF. The V gene is TRBV28, the J gene TRBJ2-7; a possible D gene is TRBD1 (5 bases). V dropped 6 bases and J dropped 0 bases, with 15 bases sitting between them. Germline assignment: CDR1 MDHEN and CDR2 SYDVKM. This CDR3 contains 15 residues.

The chain uses TRBV6-5 and TRBJ2-7; 7 nucleotides align to TRBD1. J was trimmed by 4 bases and V by 0 bases; bases with no gene match: 9. Germline CDR1 reads MNHEY; CDR2 reads SVGAGI. The CDR3 totals 16 residues. The DNA for the CDR3 is TGTGCCAGCAGTTACTCCGCGTCAGGGGGTAGATACGAGCAGTACTTC. Its translation: CASSYSASGGRYEQYF.

The V call is TRBV11-1, the J call TRBJ2-2; D may be TRBD2 (5 bases). Germline CDR1 is SGHAT and CDR2 is FQDESV (reference sequence). Trimming stripped 0 bases from V and 6 bases from J, with 5 bases between. This CDR3 has 13 residues. The CDR3 DNA is TGTGCCAGCAGCTTAGCGCGGGCCGGGGAGCTGTTTTTT. Translated, it gives CASSLARAGELFF.

J is TRBJ2-7 and V is TRBV6-5; D is uncertain. Germline CDR1 reads MNHEY; CDR2 reads SVGAGI. Deletions cut 2 bases from V and 2 bases from J, with 13 bases between. The CDR3 has 15 amino acids. Here the CDR3 DNA reads TGTGCCAGCAGTTACGGAGTATACCCTCCCTACGAGCAGTACTTC. Translated, it gives CASSYGVYPPYEQYF.

This clonotype was detected a few times. The chain uses TRBV5-6 and TRBJ1-1; D is uncertain. CDR3 size: 12 residues. The V end was cut by 5 bases, the J end by 4 bases, with 9 bases between. Germline V CDR1 and CDR2: SGHDT, YYEEEE. The CDR3, as DNA: TGTGCCAGCAGTAAGGGATCCACTGAAGCTTTCTTT. The encoded protein is CASSKGSTEAFF. The full variable domain, in which reference TRBV5-6 and TRBJ1-1 provide the parts outside the CDR3, is DAGVTQSPTHLIKTRGQQVTLRCSPKSGHDTVSWYQQALGQGPQFIFQYYEEEERQRGNFPDRFSGHQFPNYSSELNVNALLLGDSALYLCASSKGSTEAFFGQGTRLTVV.

The chain couples TRBV7-9 to TRBJ2-7; D is undetermined. The CDR3 has 14 residues. The germline V gene encodes CDR1 SEHNR and CDR2 FQNEAQ (reference sequence). V was trimmed by 5 bases and J by 4 bases, leaving 15 bases between them. The DNA of the CDR3 is TGTGCCAGCAGCCGTGATGCTATTGGGTACGAGCAGTACTTC. This gives the protein CASSRDAIGYEQYF.

In its sample, this clonotype was seen once. V usage is TRBV9 and J usage is TRBJ2-1; 8 bases are a match to TRBD2. The CDR3 runs 13 residues. J was trimmed by 10 bases and V by 7 bases; bases with no gene match: 10. Germline V CDR1 and CDR2: SGDLS, YYNGEE. CDR3 protein: CASSGGGRPEQFF. As DNA, the CDR3 is TGTGCCAGCTCCGGGGGGGGTCGACCGGAGCAGTTCTTC.

The rearrangement uses TRBV29-1 and TRBJ1-2, with 8 bases aligning to TRBD1. Germline V gives CDR1 SQVTM, CDR2 ANQGSEA. This CDR3 has 13 amino acids. V lost 4 bases to trimming and J lost 4 bases; unmatched junction nucleotides: 5. DNA for the CDR3: TGCAGCGTTGTCCCCGGACAGGGCTATGGCTACACCTTC. This gives the protein CSVVPGQGYGYTF.

This chain uses TRBV13 with TRBJ2-2; a possible D gene is TRBD1 (6 bases). Trimming pared 5 bases from V and 2 bases from J, leaving 9 bases between. Germline CDR1 PRHDT, CDR2 FYEKMQ (reference sequence). The length of the CDR3 is 14 residues. This CDR3 is CASSGTPNTGELFF. The DNA for the CDR3 is TGTGCCAGCAGCGGGACACCAAACACCGGGGAGCTGTTTTTT.

The genes are TRBV12-3 or TRBV12-4 and TRBJ1-4; the D is unclear. V dropped 2 bases and J dropped 8 bases, with 15 bases sitting between them. This CDR3 is 15 amino acids long. This CDR3 reads CASSLNPGIGEKLFF. The CDR3 region has the DNA TGTGCCAGCAGTTTAAATCCGGGAATCGGAGAAAAACTGTTTTTT.

The rearrangement joins TRBV6-1 to TRBJ2-5; D gene uncertain. Germline CDR1 MNHNS, CDR2 SASEGT. Trimming removed 5 bases from V and 2 bases from J, with 12 bases in between. CDR3 length: 14 amino acids. As DNA, the CDR3 is TGTGCCAGCAGTCCTGGACGGTTACAAGAGACCCAGTACTTC. Amino acid sequence: CASSPGRLQETQYF.

A remark on this clonotype: Sequence at one end of the junction differs from germline and may be a read error. This chain joins TRBV12-3 or TRBV12-4 and TRBJ2-7, with D tentatively TRBD1 (6 bases). The length of the CDR3 is 13 residues. CDR3 coding DNA: TGTGCTAGCAGCCCCGGACAGTCCTACGAGCAGTACTTC. Translating gives CASSPGQSYEQYF.

J is TRBJ2-2 and V is TRBV29-1; D is ambiguous. This CDR3 has 13 amino acids. Germline CDR1 is SQVTM and CDR2 is ANQGSEA. V lost 5 bases to trimming and J lost 4 bases, with 11 bases between them. The CDR3 bases are TGCAGCGTTTCTAGAGATTCCACCGGGGAGCTGTTTTTT. The encoded protein is CSVSRDSTGELFF.